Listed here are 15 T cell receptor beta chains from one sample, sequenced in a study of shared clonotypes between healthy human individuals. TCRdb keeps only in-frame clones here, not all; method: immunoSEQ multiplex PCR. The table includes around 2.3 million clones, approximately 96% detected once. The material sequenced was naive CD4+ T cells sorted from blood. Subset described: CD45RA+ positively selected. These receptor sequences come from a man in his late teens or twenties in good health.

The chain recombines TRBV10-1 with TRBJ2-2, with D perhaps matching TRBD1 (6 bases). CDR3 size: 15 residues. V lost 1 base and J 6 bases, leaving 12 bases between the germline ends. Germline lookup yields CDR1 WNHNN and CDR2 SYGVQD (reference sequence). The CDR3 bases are TGCGCCAGCAGTGAGTTCAGGGGCACCCCCGGGGAGCTGTTTTTT. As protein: CASSEFRGTPGELFF.

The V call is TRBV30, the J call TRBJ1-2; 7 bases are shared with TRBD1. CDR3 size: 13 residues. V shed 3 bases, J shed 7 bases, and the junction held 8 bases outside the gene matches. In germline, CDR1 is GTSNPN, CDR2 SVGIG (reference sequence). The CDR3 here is CAWRTPGGGGYTF. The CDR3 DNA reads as TGTGCCTGGAGAACTCCAGGGGGAGGTGGCTACACCTTC.

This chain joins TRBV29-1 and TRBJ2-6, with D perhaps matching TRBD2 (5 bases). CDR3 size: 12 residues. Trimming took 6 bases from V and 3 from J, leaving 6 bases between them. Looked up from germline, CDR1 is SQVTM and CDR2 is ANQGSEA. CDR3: CSVADGANVLTF. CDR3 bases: TGCAGCGTAGCGGATGGGGCCAACGTCCTGACTTTC.

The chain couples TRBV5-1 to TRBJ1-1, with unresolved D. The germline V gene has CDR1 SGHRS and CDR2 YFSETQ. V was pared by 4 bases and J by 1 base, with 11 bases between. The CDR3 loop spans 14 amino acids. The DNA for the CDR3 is TGCGCCAGCAGCGAAAAGTCTGGGAACACTGAAGCTTTCTTT. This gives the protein CASSEKSGNTEAFF.

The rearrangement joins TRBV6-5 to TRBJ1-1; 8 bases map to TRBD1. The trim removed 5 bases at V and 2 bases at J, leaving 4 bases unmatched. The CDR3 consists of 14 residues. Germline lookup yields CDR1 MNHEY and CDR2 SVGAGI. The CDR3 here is CASSPTGVNTEAFF. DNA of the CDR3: TGTGCCAGCAGTCCGACAGGGGTTAACACTGAAGCTTTCTTT.

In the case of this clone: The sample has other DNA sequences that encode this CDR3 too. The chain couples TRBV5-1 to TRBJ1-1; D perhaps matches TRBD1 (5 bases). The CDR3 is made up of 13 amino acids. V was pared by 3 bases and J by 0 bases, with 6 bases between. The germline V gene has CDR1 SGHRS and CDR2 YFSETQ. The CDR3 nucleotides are TGCGCCAGCAGCTCGGGGCTGAACACTGAAGCTTTCTTT. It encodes CASSSGLNTEAFF.

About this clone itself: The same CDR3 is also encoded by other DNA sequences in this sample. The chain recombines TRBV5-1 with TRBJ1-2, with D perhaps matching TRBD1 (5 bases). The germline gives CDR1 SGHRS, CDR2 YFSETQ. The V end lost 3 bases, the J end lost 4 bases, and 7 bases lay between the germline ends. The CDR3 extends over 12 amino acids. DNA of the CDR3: TGCGCCAGCAGCTCAGACAGCTATGGCTACACCTTC. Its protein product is CASSSDSYGYTF.

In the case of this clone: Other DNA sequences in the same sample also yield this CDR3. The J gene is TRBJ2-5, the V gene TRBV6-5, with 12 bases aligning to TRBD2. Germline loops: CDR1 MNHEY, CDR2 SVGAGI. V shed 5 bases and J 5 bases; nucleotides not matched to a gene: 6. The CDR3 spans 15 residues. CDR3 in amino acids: CASSRGLAGGETQYF. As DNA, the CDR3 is TGTGCCAGCAGTAGGGGACTAGCGGGCGGGGAGACCCAGTACTTC.

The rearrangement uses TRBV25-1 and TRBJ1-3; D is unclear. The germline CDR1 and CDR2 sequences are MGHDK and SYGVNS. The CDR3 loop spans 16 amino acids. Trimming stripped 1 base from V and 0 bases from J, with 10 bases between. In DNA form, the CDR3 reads TGTGCCAGCAGTGAATTGGGCAGGTTCTCTGGAAACACCATATATTTT. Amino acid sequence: CASSELGRFSGNTIYF.

CDR3 sequence: CAISVVAGGTDYGYTF. The CDR3 nucleotides are TGTGCCATCAGTGTCGTGGCAGGGGGGACCGACTATGGCTACACCTTC. V gene TRBV10-3 combines with J gene TRBJ1-2, with 7 positions matching TRBD1. This CDR3 has 16 residues. Germline V gene sequence: CDR1 ENHRY, CDR2 SYGVKD. V trimming: 4 bases; J trimming: 3 bases; junction bases outside the gene matches: 11.

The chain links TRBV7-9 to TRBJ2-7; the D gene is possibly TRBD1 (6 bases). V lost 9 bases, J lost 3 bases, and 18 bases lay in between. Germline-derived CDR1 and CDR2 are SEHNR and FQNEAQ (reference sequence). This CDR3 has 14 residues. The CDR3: CASSTGQGSYEQYF. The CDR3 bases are TGTGCCAGTAGTACAGGGCAGGGTAGCTACGAGCAGTACTTC.

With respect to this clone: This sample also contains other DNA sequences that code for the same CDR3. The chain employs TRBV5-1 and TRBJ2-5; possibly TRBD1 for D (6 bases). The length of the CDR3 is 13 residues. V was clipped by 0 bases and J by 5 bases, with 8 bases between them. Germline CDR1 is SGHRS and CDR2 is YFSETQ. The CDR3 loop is CASSLGDRETQYF. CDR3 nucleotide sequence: TGCGCCAGCAGCTTGGGTGACAGGGAGACCCAGTACTTC.

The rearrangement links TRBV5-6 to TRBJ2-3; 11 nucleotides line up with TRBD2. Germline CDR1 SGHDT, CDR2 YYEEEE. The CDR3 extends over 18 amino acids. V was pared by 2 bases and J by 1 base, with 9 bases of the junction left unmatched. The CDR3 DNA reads TGTGCCAGCAGCTTCCCCGGGACTAGCGGACTAGGCACAGATACGCAGTATTTT. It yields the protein CASSFPGTSGLGTDTQYF. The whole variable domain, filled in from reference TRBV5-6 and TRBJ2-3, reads DAGVTQSPTHLIKTRGQQVTLRCSPKSGHDTVSWYQQALGQGPQFIFQYYEEEERQRGNFPDRFSGHQFPNYSSELNVNALLLGDSALYLCASSFPGTSGLGTDTQYFGPGTRLTVL.

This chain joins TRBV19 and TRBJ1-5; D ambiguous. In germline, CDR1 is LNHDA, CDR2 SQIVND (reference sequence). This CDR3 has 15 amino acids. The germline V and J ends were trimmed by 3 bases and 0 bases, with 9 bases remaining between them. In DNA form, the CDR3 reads TGTGCCAGTAGTATCAAACAGAATAGCAATCAGCCCCAGCATTTT. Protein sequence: CASSIKQNSNQPQHF.

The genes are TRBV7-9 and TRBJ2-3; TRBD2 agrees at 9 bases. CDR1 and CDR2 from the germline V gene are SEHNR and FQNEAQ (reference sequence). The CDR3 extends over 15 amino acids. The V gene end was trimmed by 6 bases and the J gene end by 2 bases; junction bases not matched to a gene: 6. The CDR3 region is CASRGLAGITDTQYF. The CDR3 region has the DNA TGTGCCAGCAGAGGGCTAGCGGGGATCACAGATACGCAGTATTTT.